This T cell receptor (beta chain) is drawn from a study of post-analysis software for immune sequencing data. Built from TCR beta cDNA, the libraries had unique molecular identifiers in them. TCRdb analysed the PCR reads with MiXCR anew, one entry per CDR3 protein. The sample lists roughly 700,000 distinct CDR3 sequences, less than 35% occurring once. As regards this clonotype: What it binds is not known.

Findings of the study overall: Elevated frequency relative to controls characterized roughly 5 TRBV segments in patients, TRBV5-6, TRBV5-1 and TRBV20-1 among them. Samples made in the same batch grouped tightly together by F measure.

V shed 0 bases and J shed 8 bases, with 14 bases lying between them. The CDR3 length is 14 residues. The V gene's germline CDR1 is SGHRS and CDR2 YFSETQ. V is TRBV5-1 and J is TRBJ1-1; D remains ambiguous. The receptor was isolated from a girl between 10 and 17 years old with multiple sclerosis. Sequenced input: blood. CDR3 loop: CASSLAVGPKEAFF. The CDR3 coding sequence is TGCGCCAGCAGCTTGGCGGTAGGGCCCAAAGAAGCTTTCTTT.